This TCR beta chain appears in the sequencing data of a study of cytomegalovirus exposure and HLA in healthy donors. This table comes from immunoSEQ multiplex PCR, and its TCRdb copy is limited to in-frame clones, with some not included. Of 130,000 or so clones detected, 75% to 90% appear once; the ten largest clones hold 9%. After removal of 3 bases from V and 0 bases from J, the junction contained 2 bases not matched to a gene. This CDR3 has 16 amino acids. Germline assignment: CDR1 MDHEN and CDR2 SYDVKM. Sequences were obtained from PBMCs. The clonotype was recovered from a woman between 18 and 29 years old in good health and CMV-seropositive. V is TRBV28 and J is TRBJ2-6; 7 nucleotides agree with TRBD1. CDR3 protein: CASSLDRISGANVLTF. As DNA, the CDR3 is TGTGCCAGCAGTTTGGACAGGATCTCTGGGGCCAACGTCCTGACTTTC.